This T cell receptor beta chain was sequenced in a study of blood T cell repertoires in COVID-19. Profiled with immunoSEQ multiplex PCR; TCRdb holds only in-frame clones, not every one. The sample has 200,000 to 300,000 clones, about 79% seen once. Germline CDR1 reads MNHEY; CDR2 reads SVGAGI. Trimming pared 0 bases from V and 7 bases from J, leaving 12 bases between. This CDR3 comprises 15 residues. The sequence derives from a woman older than 75 with acute or convalescent COVID-19. The gene calls are TRBV6-5 and TRBJ2-2, with D possibly TRBD2 on 5 matching bases. Sequences were obtained from peripheral blood. For the CDR3, the DNA is TGTGCCAGCAGTTACTCGAGGGCTAGAAGCGGGGAGCTGTTTTTT. This encodes CASSYSRARSGELFF.